The 29 T cell receptor beta chains below all came from one sample that was sequenced in a study of PD-1 blockade in classical Hodgkin lymphoma. The repertoire was sequenced with immunoSEQ multiplex PCR; TCRdb's copy has only in-frame clones and lacks some. The repertoire has around 34,000 clones, less than 85% of them found once; the top ten carry roughly 15%. Each patient experienced a relapse that followed autologous stem cell transplantation, and brentuximab vedotin exposure varied. Here the sequenced sample was peripheral blood mononuclear cells (PBMCs), taken before the second cycle of nivolumab. These receptors originate from a human donor with classical Hodgkin lymphoma.

This clone was observed a handful of times. The chain links TRBV5-1 to TRBJ2-7; no clear D. This CDR3 contains 15 residues. Germline V lookup: CDR1 SGHRS, CDR2 YFSETQ. The V and J ends lost 4 bases and 4 bases respectively, with 18 bases between them. The CDR3 region is CASSPGFGMSYEQYF. The CDR3 nucleotides are TGCGCCAGCAGCCCGGGTTTCGGCATGAGTTACGAGCAGTACTTC.

V is TRBV30 and J is TRBJ1-5; possibly TRBD1 for D (5 bases). Germline CDR1 reads GTSNPN; CDR2 reads SVGIG (reference sequence). The V end was cut by 1 base, the J end by 9 bases, with 13 bases between. The CDR3 length is 13 residues. The CDR3 nucleotides are TGTGCCTGGAGTGGCCAAGCCGGGGGGCCCCAGCATTTT. It specifies CAWSGQAGGPQHF.

The rearrangement joins TRBV5-4 to TRBJ1-1, with TRBD1 matching over 7 bases. Trimming removed 4 bases from V and 5 bases from J; junction bases left unmatched: 8. CDR3 size: 14 residues. CDR1 SGHNT and CDR2 YYREEE come from the germline V gene (reference sequence). The CDR3 loop reads CASSLPTGSTEAFF. The CDR3 DNA follows: TGTGCCAGCAGCCTACCGACAGGGTCGACTGAAGCTTTCTTT.

This clone was detected only a few times. V and J are TRBV7-2 and TRBJ2-7; TRBD2 is a possible D gene (5 bases). The CDR3 totals 14 residues. Germline V lookup: CDR1 SGHTA, CDR2 FQGNSA. Trimming shortened V by 1 base and J by 0 bases, and 7 bases separated the two germline ends. CDR3 DNA sequence: TGTGCCAGCAGCTTAGAACTAGACTCCTACGAGCAGTACTTC. Protein product: CASSLELDSYEQYF.

The table lists this clone with a count of one. V is TRBV5-5 and J is TRBJ1-2, with D unclear. CDR3 length equals 11 residues. Trimming took off 2 bases at V and 8 bases at J, with 7 bases between the two ends. Germline V gene data show CDR1 as SGHKS and CDR2 as YYEKEE (reference sequence). CDR3 bases: TGTGCCAGCAGCTTTGACGGCGGCTACACCTTC. The encoded protein is CASSFDGGYTF. The full variable domain, in which reference TRBV5-5 and TRBJ1-2 provide the parts outside the CDR3, is DAGVTQSPTHLIKTRGQQVTLRCSPISGHKSVSWYQQVLGQGPQFIFQYYEKEERGRGNFPDRFSARQFPNYSSELNVNALLLGDSALYLCASSFDGGYTFGSGTRLTVV.

This clone has a handful of counts. The rearrangement uses TRBV11-2 and TRBJ2-3, with 12 bases aligning to TRBD2. The CDR3 is 14 amino acids. Per the germline V gene, CDR1 is SGHAT and CDR2 is FQNNGV. V gave up 2 bases and J gave up 9 bases; unmatched junction bases: 3. In DNA form, the CDR3 reads TGTGCCAGCAGCTTAAAACTAGCGGGGGGAACGCAGTATTTT. Translated, it gives CASSLKLAGGTQYF.

V usage is TRBV4-3 and J usage is TRBJ1-5, with D possibly being TRBD1 (6 bases). The length of the CDR3 is 17 residues. Germline assignment: CDR1 LGHNA and CDR2 YSLEER. V was clipped by 3 bases and J by 4 bases, with 19 bases between them. The CDR3 reads CASSQTMGTRYNQPQHF. The CDR3 bases are TGCGCCAGCAGCCAGACAATGGGGACAAGGTATAATCAGCCCCAGCATTTT.

The chain links TRBV7-8 to TRBJ2-5; 8 positions agree with TRBD1. The germline V gene has CDR1 SGHVS and CDR2 FQNEAQ. J gave up 3 bases and V 6 bases, and 0 bases lay outside the gene matches. The CDR3 covers 12 residues. CDR3 bases: TGTGCCAGCAGGGACAGGGAAGAGACCCAGTACTTC. Its protein is CASRDREETQYF.

This chain connects TRBV30 to TRBJ1-5, with TRBD1 matching over 11 bases. The CDR3 has 18 residues. Trimming at V came to 5 bases and at J to 0 bases, leaving 12 bases not matched to a gene. CDR1 GTSNPN and CDR2 SVGIG come from the germline V gene (reference sequence). The CDR3 reads CAWDTGTGGRYSNQPQHF. The CDR3 region has the DNA TGTGCCTGGGATACCGGGACAGGGGGGAGATATAGCAATCAGCCCCAGCATTTT.

This clone was counted a few times. The rearrangement uses TRBV5-5 and TRBJ1-2, with no clear D. V dropped 2 bases and J dropped 2 bases, with 7 bases sitting between them. Germline values: CDR1 SGHKS, CDR2 YYEKEE (reference sequence). The CDR3 extends over 13 amino acids. The CDR3: CASSFVQNYGYTF. In DNA, the CDR3 is TGTGCCAGCAGCTTCGTTCAAAACTATGGCTACACCTTC.

The rearrangement links TRBV30 to TRBJ2-1; D not resolved. Trimming pared 2 bases from V and 5 bases from J, leaving 13 bases between. Per the germline V gene, CDR1 is GTSNPN and CDR2 is SVGIG (reference sequence). This CDR3 comprises 14 residues. CDR3 coding DNA: TGTGCCTGGAGTCCTCGGACGGCCGACAATGAGCAGTTCTTC. Amino acids: CAWSPRTADNEQFF.

The rearrangement joins TRBV5-1 to TRBJ1-5, with D maybe TRBD1 (6 bases). V was shortened by 4 bases and J by 0 bases, with 8 bases between the two germline ends. The length of the CDR3 is 14 residues. Germline V gene data show CDR1 as SGHRS and CDR2 as YFSETQ. Here the CDR3 DNA reads TGCGCCAGCAGCCCGGACAGTAGCAATCAGCCCCAGCATTTT. Translated, it gives CASSPDSSNQPQHF.

This clone was observed at least ten times. The CDR3 spells CASLRGAGELFF. The CDR3 nucleotides are TGTGCCAGTCTAAGGGGAGCCGGGGAGCTGTTTTTT. The chain employs TRBV19 and TRBJ2-2; D possibly matches TRBD1 or TRBD2 (5 bases each). Germline V gene lookup returns CDR1 LNHDA and CDR2 SQIVND (reference sequence). This CDR3 has 12 amino acids. Trimming shortened V by 8 bases and J by 6 bases, and 10 bases separated the two germline ends.

CDR3 protein: CASSSPPGTVSYEQYF. CDR3 bases: TGTGCCAGCAGCTCCCCCCCCGGGACGGTCTCCTACGAGCAGTACTTC. The genes are TRBV7-8 and TRBJ2-7, with D perhaps TRBD1 or TRBD2 (5 bases each). Trimming shortened V by 4 bases and J by 0 bases, and 16 bases separated the two germline ends. The CDR3 loop spans 16 amino acids. Germline loops: CDR1 SGHVS, CDR2 FQNEAQ.

The rearrangement links TRBV6-5 to TRBJ1-6, with D hard to call. The CDR3 has 16 residues. Trimming stripped 4 bases from V and 6 bases from J, with 16 bases between. Germline values: CDR1 MNHEY, CDR2 SVGAGI. The CDR3 sequence: CASSFRGGYINSPLHF. For the CDR3, the DNA is TGTGCCAGCAGTTTCCGTGGAGGCTACATTAATTCACCCCTCCACTTT.

This chain joins TRBV5-1 and TRBJ2-7; D is perhaps TRBD1 (6 bases). This CDR3 region has 13 residues. The V gene's germline CDR1 is SGHRS and CDR2 YFSETQ. Trimming stripped 1 base from V and 4 bases from J, with 9 bases between. CDR3 sequence reads: CASSLTGQYEQYF. The CDR3 nucleotides are TGCGCCAGCAGCTTGACAGGGCAGTACGAGCAGTACTTC.

This clone appeared a few times. The chain uses TRBV7-9 and TRBJ1-3, with a possible D match to TRBD1 (5 bases). This CDR3 is built from 16 residues. V was trimmed by 5 bases and J by 0 bases, leaving 14 bases between them. Germline V gene data show CDR1 as SEHNR and CDR2 as FQNEAQ (reference sequence). DNA for the CDR3: TGTGCCAGCAGCGCCCTTCGGGGCCACTCTGGAAACACCATATATTTT. The encoded protein is CASSALRGHSGNTIYF.

The rearrangement links TRBV11-2 to TRBJ2-5; D not resolved. Trimming stripped 1 base from V and 2 bases from J, with 14 bases between. The germline V gene encodes CDR1 SGHAT and CDR2 FQNNGV. The CDR3 has 16 amino acids. CDR3 region: CASSLVGSYSQETQYF. CDR3 DNA: TGTGCCAGCAGCTTAGTCGGTTCCTACTCTCAAGAGACCCAGTACTTC.

The CDR3 sequence is CASSQDKGLLDYEQYF. The CDR3 DNA reads as TGCGCCAGCAGCCAAGATAAGGGACTTCTGGATTACGAGCAGTACTTC. The V gene is TRBV4-3, the J gene TRBJ2-7; D might be TRBD2 (6 bases). Per the germline V gene, CDR1 is LGHNA and CDR2 is YSLEER. The CDR3 totals 16 residues. V lost 0 bases to trimming and J lost 4 bases, with 16 bases between them.

In regard to this clone: A junction end diverges from the germline sequence, so it may reflect a read error. The chain employs TRBV7-2 and TRBJ2-1; 8 bases match TRBD1. This CDR3 has 13 amino acids. Germline V gene lookup returns CDR1 SGHTA and CDR2 FQGNSA. CDR3 sequence: CASSAGFRDRMIF. In nucleotides, the CDR3 is TGTGCCAGCAGCGCTGGATTCCGGGACAGGATGATCTTC.

The chain has TRBV18 and TRBJ1-2; D perhaps matches TRBD1 (5 bases). The germline gives CDR1 KGHSH, CDR2 LQKENI. The V and J ends lost 0 bases and 12 bases respectively, with 14 bases between them. This CDR3 has 13 amino acids. In DNA form, the CDR3 reads TGTGCCAGCTCACCACCTGGGACCGTGTTCCACACCTTC. Translated, it gives CASSPPGTVFHTF. The full variable domain, completed using reference TRBV18 and TRBJ1-2, is NAGVMQNPRHLVRRRGQEARLRCSPMKGHSHVYWYRQLPEEGLKFMVYLQKENIIDESGMPKERFSAEFPKEGPSILRIQQVVRGDSAAYFCASSPPGTVFHTFGSGTRLTVV.

In its sample, this clone was seen a few times. The rearrangement uses TRBV7-2 and TRBJ2-5; 10 bases fit TRBD2. Looked up from germline, CDR1 is SGHTA and CDR2 is FQGNSA. V shed 5 bases, J shed 4 bases, and the junction held 7 bases outside the gene matches. CDR3 length: 15 residues. The CDR3 sequence: CASSAQRGGRETQYF. The CDR3 nucleotides read TGTGCCAGCAGCGCCCAGCGGGGGGGCCGAGAGACCCAGTACTTC.

V usage is TRBV5-4 and J usage is TRBJ1-1; weak D call: TRBD1 (5 bases). CDR3 size: 14 residues. Per the germline V gene, CDR1 is SGHNT and CDR2 is YYREEE (reference sequence). Trimming shortened V by 4 bases and J by 6 bases, and 16 bases separated the two germline ends. CDR3 DNA sequence: TGTGCCAGCAGCCTTGGGGGACGCGAGTCTGAAGCTTTCTTT. This sequence encodes CASSLGGRESEAFF.

This clone was found many times. The CDR3: CSVSTGGLGYTF. In nucleotides, the CDR3 is TGCAGCGTGTCGACAGGGGGCCTTGGCTACACCTTC. The J gene is TRBJ1-2, the V gene TRBV29-1; 10 nucleotides agree with TRBD1. The germline CDR1 and CDR2 sequences are SQVTM and ANQGSEA. This CDR3 has 12 residues. Trimming at V came to 6 bases and at J to 7 bases, leaving 5 bases not matched to a gene. Combining the CDR3 with reference TRBV29-1 and TRBJ1-2 gives the whole variable domain SAVISQKPSRDICQRGTSLTIQCQVDSQVTMMFWYRQQPGQSLTLIATANQGSEATYESGFVIDKFPISRPNLTFSTLTVSNMSPEDSSIYLCSVSTGGLGYTFGSGTRLTVV.

This clone was observed a single time. CDR3 in amino acids: CAWSVGVGGQPQHF. CDR3 coding DNA: TGTGCCTGGAGTGTAGGGGTTGGCGGACAGCCCCAGCATTTT. J is TRBJ1-5 and V is TRBV30; maybe TRBD1 (5 bases). Trimming removed 0 bases from V and 7 bases from J, with 13 bases in between. Germline V lookup: CDR1 GTSNPN, CDR2 SVGIG (reference sequence). The CDR3 is 14 amino acids.

The chain carries TRBV5-1 and TRBJ2-1; 9 bases are shared with TRBD1. With 7 bases clipped from V and 3 bases from J, the junction kept 8 bases outside the gene matches. This CDR3 has 15 residues. Germline loops: CDR1 SGHRS, CDR2 YFSETQ. This CDR3 is CASHPGTGRYNEQFF. DNA for the CDR3: TGCGCCAGCCACCCCGGGACAGGGCGCTACAATGAGCAGTTCTTC.

The gene calls are TRBV19 and TRBJ2-3; 7 nucleotides agree with TRBD1. V was pared by 3 bases and J by 0 bases, with 9 bases of the junction left unmatched. Germline CDR1 is LNHDA and CDR2 is SQIVND (reference sequence). This CDR3 is 17 amino acids long. The CDR3 protein is CASSMVGRGFSTDTQYF. The DNA of the CDR3 is TGTGCCAGTAGTATGGTGGGCAGGGGGTTTAGCACAGATACGCAGTATTTT.

This chain joins TRBV7-9 and TRBJ1-2, with D tentatively TRBD1 (5 bases). CDR1 SEHNR and CDR2 FQNEAQ come from the germline V gene (reference sequence). Trimming removed 5 bases at V and 5 bases at J, with 12 bases between. This CDR3 spans 13 amino acids. The CDR3 coding sequence is TGTGCCAGCAGCCCCGGACAATCGTATGGCTACACCTTC. Translated: CASSPGQSYGYTF.

The gene calls are TRBV11-2 and TRBJ1-5, with D possibly TRBD1 on 6 matching bases. Trimming took off 1 base at V and 6 bases at J, with 13 bases between the two ends. This CDR3 region has 15 residues. Germline CDR1 SGHAT, CDR2 FQNNGV. CDR3 sequence: CASSLGRGGGQPQHF. The CDR3 coding sequence is TGTGCCAGCAGCTTAGGCAGGGGAGGCGGTCAGCCCCAGCATTTT.